The entry below describes one T cell receptor (beta chain). The antigen remains unidentified. Preparation of TRB cDNA libraries relied on 5' RACE carrying UMI labels. From the 5' RACE reads, TCRdb lists one entry per CDR3 protein and no DNA. This sample carries about 80,000 distinct CDR3 sequences, with roughly 1.6% going to the ten biggest clones. CDR1 is MDHEN, CDR2 SYDVKM, per germline. The CDR3 has 12 amino acids. This sample was included in a study of CXCR3-negative and CXCR3-positive naive CD8 T cells. Study information: There were about 135 million TRB reads altogether, and each library had about 1.5 +/- 0.3 million of them. Study findings and constraints: From TRB CDR3 properties, TCR strength was inferred; surface CD5 did not differ between naive subsets. Naive cells positive for CXCR3 carried more hydrophobic TRB CDR3s than CXCR3-negative ones.

The sequence was obtained from a human donor in good health. Some clones in this sample may be carry-over from other donors' samples. Source material: naive CXCR3- CD8+ T cells from blood. Subset of the sample: CD45RO-CCR7+CD27+CD95- naive CD8+ T cells lacking CXCR3 (TNR3-). The chain joins TRBV28 to TRBJ2-2; absent DNA, TCRdb's TRBD1 call cannot be checked. The CDR3 sequence: CASNLYTGELFF.